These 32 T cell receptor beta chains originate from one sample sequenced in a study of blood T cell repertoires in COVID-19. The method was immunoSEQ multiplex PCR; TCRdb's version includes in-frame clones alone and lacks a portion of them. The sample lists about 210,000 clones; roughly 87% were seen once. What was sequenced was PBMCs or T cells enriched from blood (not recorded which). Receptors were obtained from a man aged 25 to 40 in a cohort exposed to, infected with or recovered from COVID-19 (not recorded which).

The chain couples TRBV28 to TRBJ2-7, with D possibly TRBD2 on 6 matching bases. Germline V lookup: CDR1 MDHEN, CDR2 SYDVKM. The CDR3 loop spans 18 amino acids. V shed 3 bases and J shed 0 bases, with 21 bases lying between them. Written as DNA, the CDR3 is TGTGCCAGCAGTTTCTCCCCCCTAGGCGGGGTAGTCTCCTACGAGCAGTACTTC. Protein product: CASSFSPLGGVVSYEQYF. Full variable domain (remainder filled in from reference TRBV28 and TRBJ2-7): DVKVTQSSRYLVKRTGEKVFLECVQDMDHENMFWYRQDPGLGLRLIYFSYDVKMKEKGDIPEGYSVSREKKERFSLILESASTNQTSMYLCASSFSPLGGVVSYEQYFGPGTRLTVT.

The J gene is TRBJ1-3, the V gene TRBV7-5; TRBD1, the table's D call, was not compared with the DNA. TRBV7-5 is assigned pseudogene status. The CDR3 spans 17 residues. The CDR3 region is CARSLKLQGISGNTIYF. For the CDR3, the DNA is TGTGCCAGAAGCTTAAAACTACAGGGGATCTCTGGAAACACCATATATTTT.

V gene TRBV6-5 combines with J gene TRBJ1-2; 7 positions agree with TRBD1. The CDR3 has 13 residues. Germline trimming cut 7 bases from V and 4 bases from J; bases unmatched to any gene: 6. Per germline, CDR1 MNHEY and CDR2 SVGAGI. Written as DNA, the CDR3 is TGTGCCAGCAATCGACAGGGAGGCTATGGCTACACCTTC. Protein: CASNRQGGYGYTF.

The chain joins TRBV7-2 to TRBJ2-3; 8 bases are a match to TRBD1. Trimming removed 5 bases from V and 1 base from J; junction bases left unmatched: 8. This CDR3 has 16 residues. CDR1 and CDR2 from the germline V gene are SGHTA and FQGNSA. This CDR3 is CASSPDRGEGTDTQYF. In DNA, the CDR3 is TGTGCCAGCAGCCCAGACAGGGGTGAGGGCACAGATACGCAGTATTTT.

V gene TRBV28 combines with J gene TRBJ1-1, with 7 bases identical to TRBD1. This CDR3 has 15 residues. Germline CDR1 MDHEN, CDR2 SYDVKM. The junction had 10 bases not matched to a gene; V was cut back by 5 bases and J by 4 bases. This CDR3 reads CASSKMTGLVTEAFF. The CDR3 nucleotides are TGTGCCAGCAGTAAGATGACAGGGCTTGTCACTGAAGCTTTCTTT.

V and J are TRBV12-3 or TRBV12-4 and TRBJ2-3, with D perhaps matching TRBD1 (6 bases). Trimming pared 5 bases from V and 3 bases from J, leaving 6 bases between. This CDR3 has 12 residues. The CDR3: CASSTGTDTQYF. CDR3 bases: TGTGCCAGCAGTACAGGGACAGATACGCAGTATTTT.

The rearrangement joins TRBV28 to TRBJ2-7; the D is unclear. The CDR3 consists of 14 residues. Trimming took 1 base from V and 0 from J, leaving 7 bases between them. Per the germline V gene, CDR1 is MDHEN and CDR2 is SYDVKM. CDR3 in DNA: TGTGCCAGCAGTTTATCTCAGCGCTCCTACGAGCAGTACTTC. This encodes CASSLSQRSYEQYF.

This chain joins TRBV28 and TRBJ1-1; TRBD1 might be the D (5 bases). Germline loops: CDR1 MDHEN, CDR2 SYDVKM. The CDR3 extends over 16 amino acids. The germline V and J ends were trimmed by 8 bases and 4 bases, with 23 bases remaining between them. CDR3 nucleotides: TGTGCCAGCCGGGAAACCCTGGGGGTGGGAGGCACTGAAGCTTTCTTT. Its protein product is CASRETLGVGGTEAFF.

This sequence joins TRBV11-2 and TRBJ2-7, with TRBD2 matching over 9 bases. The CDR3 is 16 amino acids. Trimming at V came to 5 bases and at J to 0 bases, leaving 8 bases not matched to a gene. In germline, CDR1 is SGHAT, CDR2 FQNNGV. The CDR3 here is CASSAQAGGSSYEQYF. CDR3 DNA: TGTGCCAGCAGCGCTCAAGCGGGGGGAAGCTCCTACGAGCAGTACTTC. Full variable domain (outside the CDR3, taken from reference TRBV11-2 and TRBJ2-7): EAGVAQSPRYKIIEKRQSVAFWCNPISGHATLYWYQQILGQGPKLLIQFQNNGVVDDSQLPKDRFSAERLKGVDSTLKIQPAKLEDSAVYLCASSAQAGGSSYEQYFGPGTRLTVT.

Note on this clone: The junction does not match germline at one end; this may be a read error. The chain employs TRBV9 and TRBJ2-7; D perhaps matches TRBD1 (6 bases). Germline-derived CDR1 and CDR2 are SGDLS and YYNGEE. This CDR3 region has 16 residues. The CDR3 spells CAGSVGGQGSSYEQYF. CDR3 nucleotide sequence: TGTGCCGGCAGCGTAGGTGGTCAGGGGAGCTCCTACGAGCAGTACTTC.

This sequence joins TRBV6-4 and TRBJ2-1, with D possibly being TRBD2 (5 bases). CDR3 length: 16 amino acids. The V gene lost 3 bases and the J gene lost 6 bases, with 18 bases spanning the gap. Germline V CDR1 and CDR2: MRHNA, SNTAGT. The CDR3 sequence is CASSEQLEFALNEQFF. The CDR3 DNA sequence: TGTGCCAGCAGTGAGCAACTAGAGTTCGCTCTCAATGAGCAGTTCTTC.

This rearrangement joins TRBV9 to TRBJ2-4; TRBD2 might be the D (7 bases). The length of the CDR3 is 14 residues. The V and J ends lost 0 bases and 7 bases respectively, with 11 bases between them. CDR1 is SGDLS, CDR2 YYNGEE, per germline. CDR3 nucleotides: TGTGCCAGCAGCGTAGGAGGGGGAGGGAACATTCAGTACTTC. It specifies CASSVGGGGNIQYF.

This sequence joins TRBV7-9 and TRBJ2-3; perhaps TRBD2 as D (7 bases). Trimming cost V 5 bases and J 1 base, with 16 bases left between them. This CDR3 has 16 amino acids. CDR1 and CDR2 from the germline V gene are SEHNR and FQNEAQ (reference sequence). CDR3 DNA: TGTGCCAGCAGCGCAAGGGGGGGGGATGGCACAGATACGCAGTATTTT. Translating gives CASSARGGDGTDTQYF. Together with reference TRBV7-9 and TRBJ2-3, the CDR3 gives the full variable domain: DTGVSQNPRHKITKRGQNVTFRCDPISEHNRLYWYRQTLGQGPEFLTYFQNEAQLEKSRLLSDRFSAERPKGSFSTLEIQRTEQGDSAMYLCASSARGGDGTDTQYFGPGTRLTVL.

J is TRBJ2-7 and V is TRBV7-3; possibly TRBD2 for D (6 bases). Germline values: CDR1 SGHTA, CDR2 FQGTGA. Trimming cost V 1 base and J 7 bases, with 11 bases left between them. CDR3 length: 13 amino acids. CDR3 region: CASSLNRGGEQYF. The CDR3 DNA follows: TGTGCCAGCAGCTTAAATAGGGGAGGAGAGCAGTACTTC.

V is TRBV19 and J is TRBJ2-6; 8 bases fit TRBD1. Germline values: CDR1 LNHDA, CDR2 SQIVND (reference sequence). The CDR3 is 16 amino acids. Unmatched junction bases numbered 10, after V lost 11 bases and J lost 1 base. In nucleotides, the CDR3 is TGTGCCTGCCGGGACAGGCTAAAATCTGGGGCCAACGTCCTGACTTTC. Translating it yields CACRDRLKSGANVLTF.

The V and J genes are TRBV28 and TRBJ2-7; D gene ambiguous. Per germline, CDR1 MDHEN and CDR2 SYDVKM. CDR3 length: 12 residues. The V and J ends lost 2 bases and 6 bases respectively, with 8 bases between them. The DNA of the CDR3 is TGTGCCAGCAGTTTAGAACTTTCCGAGCAGTACTTC. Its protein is CASSLELSEQYF.

CDR3 in amino acids: CASSWGQGESNQPQHF. As DNA, the CDR3 is TGTGCCAGCAGCTGGGGACAGGGGGAGTCCAATCAGCCCCAGCATTTT. J is TRBJ1-5 and V is TRBV5-6; 11 bases line up with TRBD1. This CDR3 region has 16 residues. V shed 3 bases, J shed 3 bases, and the junction held 5 bases outside the gene matches. The germline V gene encodes CDR1 SGHDT and CDR2 YYEEEE. The whole variable domain, filled in from reference TRBV5-6 and TRBJ1-5, reads DAGVTQSPTHLIKTRGQQVTLRCSPKSGHDTVSWYQQALGQGPQFIFQYYEEEERQRGNFPDRFSGHQFPNYSSELNVNALLLGDSALYLCASSWGQGESNQPQHFGDGTRLSIL.

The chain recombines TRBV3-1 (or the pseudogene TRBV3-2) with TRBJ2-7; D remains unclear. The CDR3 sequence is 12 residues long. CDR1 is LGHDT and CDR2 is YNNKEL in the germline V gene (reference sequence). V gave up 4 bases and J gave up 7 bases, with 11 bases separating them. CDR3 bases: TGTGCCAGCAGCCCTAGTTCGGGTGAGCAGTACTTC. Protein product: CASSPSSGEQYF.

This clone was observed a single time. The CDR3 DNA follows: TGTGCCAGTAGTACACCAGGCAGTTCGAAGCCCCAGCATTTT. The encoded protein is CASSTPGSSKPQHF. This chain connects TRBV19 to TRBJ1-5; D remains ambiguous. V was trimmed by 4 bases and J by 8 bases, leaving 15 bases between them. The germline V gene has CDR1 LNHDA and CDR2 SQIVND (reference sequence). This CDR3 region has 14 residues.

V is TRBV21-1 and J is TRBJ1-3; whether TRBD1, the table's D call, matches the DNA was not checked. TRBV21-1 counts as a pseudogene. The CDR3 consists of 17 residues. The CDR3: CASSKLSRVCSGNTIYF. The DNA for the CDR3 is TGTGCCAGCAGCAAACTCAGCAGGGTTTGTTCTGGAAACACCATATATTTT.

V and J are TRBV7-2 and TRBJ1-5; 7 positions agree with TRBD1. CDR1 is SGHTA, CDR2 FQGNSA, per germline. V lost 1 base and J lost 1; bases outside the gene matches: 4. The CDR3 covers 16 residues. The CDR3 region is CASSLEGARSNQPQHF. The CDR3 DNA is TGTGCCAGCAGCTTAGAGGGGGCTAGAAGCAATCAGCCCCAGCATTTT.

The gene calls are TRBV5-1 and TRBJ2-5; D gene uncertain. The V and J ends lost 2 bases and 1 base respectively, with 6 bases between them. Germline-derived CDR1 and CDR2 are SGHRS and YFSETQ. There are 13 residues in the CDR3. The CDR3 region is CASSLPGQETQYF. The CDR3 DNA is TGCGCCAGCAGCTTACCCGGCCAAGAGACCCAGTACTTC.

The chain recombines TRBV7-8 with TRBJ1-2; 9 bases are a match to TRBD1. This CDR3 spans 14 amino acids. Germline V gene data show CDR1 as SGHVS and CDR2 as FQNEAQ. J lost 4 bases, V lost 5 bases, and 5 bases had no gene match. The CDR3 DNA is TGTGCCAGCAGCGGGGGACAGGGAACCTATGGCTACACCTTC. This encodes CASSGGQGTYGYTF.

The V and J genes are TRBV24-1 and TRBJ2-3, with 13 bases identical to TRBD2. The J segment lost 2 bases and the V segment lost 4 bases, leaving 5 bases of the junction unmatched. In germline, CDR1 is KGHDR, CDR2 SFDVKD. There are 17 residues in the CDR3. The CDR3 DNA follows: TGTGCCACCAGTGACCCCGGACTAGCGGGAGTCACAGATACGCAGTATTTT. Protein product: CATSDPGLAGVTDTQYF.

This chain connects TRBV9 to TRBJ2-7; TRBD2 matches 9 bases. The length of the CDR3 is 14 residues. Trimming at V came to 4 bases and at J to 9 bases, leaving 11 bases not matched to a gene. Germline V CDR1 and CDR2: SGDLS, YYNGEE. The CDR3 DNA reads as TGTGCCAGCAGCCCGACTAGCGGCCCCGTCTGGCAGTACTTC. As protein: CASSPTSGPVWQYF.

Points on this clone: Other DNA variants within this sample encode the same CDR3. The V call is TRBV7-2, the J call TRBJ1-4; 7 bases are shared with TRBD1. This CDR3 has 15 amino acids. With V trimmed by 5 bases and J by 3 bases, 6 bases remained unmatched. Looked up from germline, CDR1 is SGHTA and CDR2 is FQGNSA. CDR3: CASSLQTGSNEKLFF. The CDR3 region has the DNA TGTGCCAGCAGCCTACAGACAGGGTCTAATGAAAAACTGTTTTTT.

The CDR3 spells CASSSQGGTDTQYF. CDR3 nucleotides: TGTGCCAGCAGCTCCCAGGGAGGAACAGATACGCAGTATTTT. This chain joins TRBV7-2 and TRBJ2-3; possible D gene TRBD2, 6 bases. Germline values: CDR1 SGHTA, CDR2 FQGNSA. V lost 4 bases to trimming and J lost 3 bases, with 11 bases between them. The CDR3 spans 14 residues.

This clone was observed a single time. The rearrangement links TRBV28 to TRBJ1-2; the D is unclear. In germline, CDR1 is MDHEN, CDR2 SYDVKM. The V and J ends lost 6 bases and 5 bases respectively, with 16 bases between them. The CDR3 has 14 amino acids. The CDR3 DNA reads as TGTGCCAGCAGGGAGGCCTCTCGCTTATATGGCTACACCTTC. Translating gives CASREASRLYGYTF.

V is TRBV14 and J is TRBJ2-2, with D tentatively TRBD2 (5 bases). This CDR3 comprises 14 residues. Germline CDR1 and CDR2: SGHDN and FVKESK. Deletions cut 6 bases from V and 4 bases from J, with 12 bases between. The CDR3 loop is CASSPSIITGELFF. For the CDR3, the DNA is TGTGCCAGCAGTCCTAGCATCATCACCGGGGAGCTGTTTTTT.

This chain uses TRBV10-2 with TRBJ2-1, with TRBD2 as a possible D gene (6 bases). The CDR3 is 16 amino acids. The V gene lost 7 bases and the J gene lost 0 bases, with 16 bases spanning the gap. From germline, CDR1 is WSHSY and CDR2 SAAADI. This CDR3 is CASTPPRESSYNEQFF. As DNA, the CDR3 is TGCGCCAGCACCCCCCCCCGGGAGTCCTCCTACAATGAGCAGTTCTTC.

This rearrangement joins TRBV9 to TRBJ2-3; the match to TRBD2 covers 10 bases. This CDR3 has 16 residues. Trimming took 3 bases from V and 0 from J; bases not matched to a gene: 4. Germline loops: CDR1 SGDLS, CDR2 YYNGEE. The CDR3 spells CASSARTSGSTDTQYF. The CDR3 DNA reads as TGTGCCAGCAGCGCCCGGACTAGCGGAAGCACAGATACGCAGTATTTT.

CDR3 residues: CASSYLAGTYNEQFF. CDR3 coding DNA: TGTGCCAGCAGTTACCTAGCGGGTACCTACAATGAGCAGTTCTTC. The chain combines TRBV6-5 with TRBJ2-1, with 8 bases fitting TRBD2. This CDR3 has 15 amino acids. The ends lost 2 bases at V and 2 bases at J; junction bases unmatched: 2. CDR1 and CDR2 from the germline V gene are MNHEY and SVGAGI.